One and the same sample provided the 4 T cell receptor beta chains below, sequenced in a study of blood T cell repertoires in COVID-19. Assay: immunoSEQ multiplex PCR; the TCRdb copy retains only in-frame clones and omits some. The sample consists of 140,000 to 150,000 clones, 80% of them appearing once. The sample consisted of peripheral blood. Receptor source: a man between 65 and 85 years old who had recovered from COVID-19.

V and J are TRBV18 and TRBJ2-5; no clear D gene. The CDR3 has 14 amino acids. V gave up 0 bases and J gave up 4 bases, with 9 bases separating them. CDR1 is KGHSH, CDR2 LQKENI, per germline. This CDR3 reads CASSPPEIRETQYF. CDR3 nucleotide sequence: TGTGCCAGCTCACCACCTGAGATTAGAGAGACCCAGTACTTC. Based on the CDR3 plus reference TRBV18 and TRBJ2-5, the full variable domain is NAGVMQNPRHLVRRRGQEARLRCSPMKGHSHVYWYRQLPEEGLKFMVYLQKENIIDESGMPKERFSAEFPKEGPSILRIQQVVRGDSAAYFCASSPPEIRETQYFGPGTRLLVL.

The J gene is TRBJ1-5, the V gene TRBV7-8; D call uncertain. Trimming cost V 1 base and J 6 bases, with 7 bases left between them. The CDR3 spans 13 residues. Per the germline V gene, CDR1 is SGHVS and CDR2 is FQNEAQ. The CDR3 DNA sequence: TGTGCCAGCAGCTTAGTGAGCGGTCAGCCCCAGCATTTT. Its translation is CASSLVSGQPQHF.

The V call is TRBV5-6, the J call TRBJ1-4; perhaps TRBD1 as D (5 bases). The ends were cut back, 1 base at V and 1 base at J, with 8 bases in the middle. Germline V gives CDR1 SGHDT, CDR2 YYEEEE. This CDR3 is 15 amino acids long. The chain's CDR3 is CASSLSGVTNEKLFF. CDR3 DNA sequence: TGTGCCAGCAGCTTGTCGGGGGTAACTAATGAAAAACTGTTTTTT.

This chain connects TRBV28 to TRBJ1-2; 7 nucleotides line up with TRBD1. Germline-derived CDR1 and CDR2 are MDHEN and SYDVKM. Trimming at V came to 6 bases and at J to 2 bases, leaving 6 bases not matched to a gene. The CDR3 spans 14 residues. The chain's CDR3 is CASRLTGNNYGYTF. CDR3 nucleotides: TGTGCCAGCAGGTTGACAGGGAACAACTATGGCTACACCTTC.